The source of this T cell receptor beta chain is a study of neurological immune-mediated disorders. TCRdb recomputed calls from the 5' RACE reads with MiXCR, one row per CDR3 protein. Of about 65,000 distinct CDR3 sequences listed, around 4% were seen once; the top ten hold just over 2.5%. As for this clonotype: The target antigen is unknown.

CDR3 size: 14 residues. Trimming cost V 5 bases and J 0 bases, with 8 bases left between them. CDR1 is KGHSH and CDR2 is LQKENI in the germline V gene. General study results and limits: Among 34 multiple sclerosis patients, 18 had repertoires that phylogenetic grouping placed in one related-CDR3 cluster, a possible signature. There were no CDR3 amino acid sequences shared by expanded clones across subjects, a result suggesting private repertoires in all groups. Healthy controls had more TCR clonal expansion than multiple sclerosis, which showed the least, whereas HTLV-1-associated myelopathy showed the most.

The clonotype originates from a man aged 50-60 years with multiple sclerosis. The chain couples TRBV18 to TRBJ2-1; weak D call: TRBD2 (5 bases). The sample consisted of PBMCs. The CDR3 coding sequence is TGTGCCAGCTCAGGGGAGAGCTCCTACAATGAGCAGTTCTTC. It codes for CASSGESSYNEQFF.